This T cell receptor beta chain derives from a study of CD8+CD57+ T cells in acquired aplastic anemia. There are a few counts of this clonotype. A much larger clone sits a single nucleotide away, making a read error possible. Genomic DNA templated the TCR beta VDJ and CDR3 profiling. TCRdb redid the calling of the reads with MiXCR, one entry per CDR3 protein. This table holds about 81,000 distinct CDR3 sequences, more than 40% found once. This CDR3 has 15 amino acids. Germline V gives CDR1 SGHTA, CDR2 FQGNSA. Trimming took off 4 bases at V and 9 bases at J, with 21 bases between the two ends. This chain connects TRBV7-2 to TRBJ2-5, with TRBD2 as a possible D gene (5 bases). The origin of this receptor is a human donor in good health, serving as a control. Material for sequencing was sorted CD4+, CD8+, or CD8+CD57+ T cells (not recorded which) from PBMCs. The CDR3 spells CASSSLGDRTGAQYF. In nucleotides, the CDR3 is TGTGCCAGCAGCTCTCTCGGGGATAGGACTGGGGCCCAGTACTTC.